The clone carrying this T cell receptor (beta chain) has more than one count but fewer than ten. As yet, its antigen is unknown. This sample was included in a study of siplizumab effects on memory and regulatory T cells. Findings and limits, study-wide: The mapping of alloreactive clones to unstimulated subsets covered only a minor fraction of them.

Data came from immunoSEQ multiplex PCR; TCRdb stores just in-frame clones and leaves some out. The sample carries roughly 18,000 clones, more than 35% recorded once. Cells that made up the mixed lymphocyte reaction were cocultured at 37°C for 5 to 6 days. The study labelled responder PBMCs with CFSE and stimulator PBMCs with Violet Dye, then mixed them 1:1. Material for sequencing was CFSE-low (dividing) CD4+ T cells sorted from an allogeneic mixed lymphocyte reaction. This TCR derives from a human donor in good health; the cells came from an allogeneic mixed lymphocyte reaction.

CDR3 nucleotide sequence: TGTGCCAGCAGCCGATCCGGGACTTGGGGCGAGCAGTACTTC. Its translation: CASSRSGTWGEQYF. This chain uses TRBV7-9 with TRBJ2-7, with a tentative D call TRBD2 (6 bases). The CDR3 contains 14 residues. Germline loops: CDR1 SEHNR, CDR2 FQNEAQ (reference sequence). V lost 5 bases, J lost 6 bases, and 17 bases lay in between.